This section outlines one TCR beta chain sequence together with its context. The antigen this receptor binds is unknown. Base qualities are missing; no much larger clone stands one base away. This entry is derived from a study of beta chain features in type 1 diabetes (dated by TCRdb to between 2017 and 2018). A note on the overall study: Mean age, gender distribution, total cell number and subset yield did not differ between patients and healthy donors. A total of about 100 million sorted cells were examined across all samples, and RNA yield correlated strongly with the number of cells per subset. The study compared TCRB repertoires of sorted circulating CD4+ T cell subsets between recently diagnosed type 1 diabetes patients and matched healthy donors. Naive and central memory subsets were obtained from all 28 donors, but regulatory and stem cell-like memory subsets were isolated from only 8 patients and roughly eight healthy donors.

Study-level results and caveats: Naive, central memory and regulatory TCRB repertoires appeared to be more alike among patients than among healthy donors. In all four CD4+ subsets, TCRB CDR3 length was moderately but significantly shorter in type 1 diabetes patients. Because cDNA was sequenced instead of genomic DNA, highly expressing activated cells could be over-represented, though the groups showed no difference in activation or CD3 levels. Fewer insertions and more nucleotide deletions at VDJ recombination sites were observed in patients with type 1 diabetes, implying thymic rearrangement abnormalities. Because small numbers of individuals were included in the HLA sub-analyses, any influence of HLA type on TCRB rearrangement was left unresolved. PCR may preferentially amplify shorter templates, but because patient and control samples were amplified and corrected together, any resulting skew would affect both groups equally.

Reading from cysteine to phenylalanine, the CDR3 counts 15 amino acids. CDR3 DNA only is kept here, 45 bases in frame from base 1. Between the V and J ends, shortened by 0 bases and 5 bases respectively, the junction contains 12 bases. Via the germline V gene (reference sequence), CDR1 is SGHNT and CDR2 YYREEE. The High Capacity cDNA Reverse Transcription Kit was used to reverse transcribe all of the isolated RNA, meaning that expressed TCRB transcripts were what got sequenced. Naive, central memory and regulatory T cell samples underwent deep immunoSEQ sequencing, averaging around 4 million total reads per sample. Sorted cells were lysed in RLT buffer and RNA was extracted with DNase-treated RNeasy Micro or Mini kits, depending on cell number. Each cell subset was processed separately to prevent cross-contamination, with patient and healthy donor samples processed together. TCRB sequences were amplified from cDNA with the immunoSEQ multiplex PCR, producing 87-bp fragments spanning the CDR3 region. Amplicons were sequenced on the Illumina HiSeq platform. For the original study's pipeline: Synthetic template baselines were used to correct PCR bias computationally, reads within Hamming distance 2 were collapsed together, and singletons that could not be merged were discarded. Reads were aligned to IMGT to assign V, D and J genes, CDR3 length, and insertions or deletions at six rearrangement sites. Within each subset, clonotype counts were normalized to the number of sorted cells before true diversity and Gini coefficients were calculated with the tcR R package. Repertoire sharing was quantified using the overlap coefficient calculated on TCRB nucleotide sequences. As a proxy for the pre-selection repertoire, out-of-frame TCRB sequences from naive cells were analyzed. Not all clones reach the TCRdb copy of this immuneACCESS table, which keeps in-frame sequences only. Checked studies attribute under half of the gap to unresolved V genes and leave the rest unexplained. The DNA gave D and trimming, while V, J and clone size come from that table. The sample contains about 230,000 clones, around 10% of them found a single time. Clones ranked in the top ten supply just under 0.035% of the sample.

Each donor gave one peripheral blood draw, around 0.12 L on average, collected into heparinised tubes. Using a panel that included CD45RO, CCR7, CD25, CD127, CD95 and CD27, naive, central memory, regulatory and stem cell-like memory CD4+ T cells were sorted on a BD FACSAria II. All sorted populations exceeded 95% purity. PBMCs were separated immediately by Lymphoprep density gradient centrifugation and were stained directly, without being cultured. Samples were stained and sorted in pairs, with one healthy donor and one patient per experiment, so that batch effects were minimized. Material: naive CD4+ T cells from blood. According to the study, the label for this sample's cell subset or site signals: true naive CD4+ T cells. The chain joins TRBV5-4 to TRBJ2-1, and perhaps TRBD2 as D gene, on 6 matching bases. The receptor was derived from a young woman in good health. The sequenced DNA: TGTGCCAGCAGCTTGGGGCTAGCGCCTCACAATGAGCAGTTCTTC. The resulting protein is CASSLGLAPHNEQFF.